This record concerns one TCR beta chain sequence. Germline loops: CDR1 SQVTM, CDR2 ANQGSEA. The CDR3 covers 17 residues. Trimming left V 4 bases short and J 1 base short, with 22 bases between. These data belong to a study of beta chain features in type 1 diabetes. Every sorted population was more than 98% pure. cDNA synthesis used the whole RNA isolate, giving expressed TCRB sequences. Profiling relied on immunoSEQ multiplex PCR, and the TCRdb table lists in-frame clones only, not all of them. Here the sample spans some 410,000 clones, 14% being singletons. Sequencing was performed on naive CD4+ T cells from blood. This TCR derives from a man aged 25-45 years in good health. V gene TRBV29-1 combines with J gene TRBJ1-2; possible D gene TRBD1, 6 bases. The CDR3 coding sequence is TGCAGCGTTGCGGGGGGACGGACAGAAACAATTAACTATGGCTACACCTTC. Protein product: CSVAGGRTETINYGYTF.